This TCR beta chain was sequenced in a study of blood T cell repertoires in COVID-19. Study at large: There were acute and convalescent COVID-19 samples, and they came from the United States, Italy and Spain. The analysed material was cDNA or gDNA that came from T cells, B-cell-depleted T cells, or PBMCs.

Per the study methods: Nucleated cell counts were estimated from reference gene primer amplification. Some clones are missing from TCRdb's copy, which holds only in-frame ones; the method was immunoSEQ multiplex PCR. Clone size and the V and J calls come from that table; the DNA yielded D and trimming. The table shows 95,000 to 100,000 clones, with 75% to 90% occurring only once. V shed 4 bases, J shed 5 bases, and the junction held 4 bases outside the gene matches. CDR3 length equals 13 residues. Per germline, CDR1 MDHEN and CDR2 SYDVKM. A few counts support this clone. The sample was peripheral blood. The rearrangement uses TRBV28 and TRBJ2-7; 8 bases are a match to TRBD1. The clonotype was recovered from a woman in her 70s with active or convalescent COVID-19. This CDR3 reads CASSSGQGDEQYF. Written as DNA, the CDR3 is TGTGCCAGCAGTTCTGGACAGGGTGACGAGCAGTACTTC.